This TCR beta chain was observed in a study of T-cell reconstitution after alpha-beta-depleted transplantation in children. Unique molecular identifiers were used in preparing the TCRbeta library. Each CDR3 protein is one row after TCRdb ran MiXCR on the PCR reads. The repertoire holds more than 400,000 distinct CDR3 sequences, around 46% seen once, with 27% in the top ten. This clonotype came up many times. Germline trimming cut 3 bases from V and 6 bases from J; bases unmatched to any gene: 6. Germline CDR1 reads SGDLS; CDR2 reads YYNGEE. The CDR3 consists of 16 residues. This receptor was obtained from a girl aged 2 to 10 with aplastic anemia, due to receive a stem cell transplant. Sequenced here: PBMCs, sampled before TCRalphabeta/CD19-depleted stem cell transplant. The gene calls are TRBV9 and TRBJ2-1; 13 bases fit TRBD2. CDR3 nucleotides: TGTGCCAGCAGCGCACCCGGACTAGCGGGAGCCAATGAGCAGTTCTTC. It translates to CASSAPGLAGANEQFF.